Listed here is a single T cell receptor beta chain. Germline V lookup: CDR1 MNHEY, CDR2 SVGAGI. CDR3 length: 11 residues. With 6 bases removed from V and 13 bases from J, the gap between germline ends came to 16 bases. Time point denoted: pre-treatment sample, taken before nivolumab and TIL therapy. The sample is drawn from a study of TIL therapy for anti-PD-1-resistant metastatic lung cancer. About the study: Tumors were harvested before any PD-1/PD-L1 blockade. A few tumors were EGFR-mutant and two were ALK-rearranged.

The libraries were made with immunoSEQ v3. Repertoires were generated with immunoSEQ multiplex PCR, while TCRdb's copy carries only in-frame clones and drops some. The sample shows just over 20,000 clones, roughly 79% of them seen only once. The TCR sequence derives from a person between 30 and 80 years old with non-small cell lung cancer. This sample comprised blood, obtained at baseline. The chain joins TRBV6-5 to TRBJ2-7, with D perhaps being TRBD1 or TRBD2 (5 bases each). CDR3 region: CASSGDVRFYF. CDR3 coding DNA: TGTGCCAGCAGCGGGGACGTAAGATTTTACTTC.